The next 10 T cell receptor beta chains were all read from a single sample in a study of control samples from healthy donors and cancer patients. Clones were read by immunoSEQ multiplex PCR, and TCRdb kept only the in-frame ones, dropping some. This sample has 85,000 to 110,000 clones, with 75% to 90% found just once. The sequenced sample was PBMCs. These receptors were obtained from a man aged 55 to 70 with lung cancer.

V and J are TRBV6-5 and TRBJ2-1, with TRBD1 matching over 10 bases. Germline assignment: CDR1 MNHEY and CDR2 SVGAGI. This CDR3 is 16 amino acids long. Germline trimming cut 4 bases from V and 5 bases from J; bases unmatched to any gene: 8. Written as DNA, the CDR3 is TGTGCCAGCAGTTCTCTAGGGACAGGGGCGGACAATGAGCAGTTCTTC. It is translated as CASSSLGTGADNEQFF.

V usage is TRBV2 and J usage is TRBJ1-6, with D possibly TRBD1 on 6 matching bases. Per the germline V gene, CDR1 is SNHLY and CDR2 is FYNNEI. Trimming took off 8 bases at V and 6 bases at J, with 11 bases between the two ends. The CDR3 sequence is 13 residues long. The DNA for the CDR3 is TGTGCCAGCTTCGGCAGGGGTAATTCACCCCTCCACTTT. The encoded protein is CASFGRGNSPLHF.

The chain has TRBV7-2 and TRBJ2-5; 7 bases agree with TRBD1. Looked up from germline, CDR1 is SGHTA and CDR2 is FQGNSA. J was trimmed by 4 bases and V by 5 bases; bases with no gene match: 4. This CDR3 has 13 residues. The CDR3 is CASSVNRGETQYF. As DNA, the CDR3 is TGTGCCAGCAGCGTCAACAGGGGAGAGACCCAGTACTTC.

The chain is built from TRBV5-6 and TRBJ2-7, with D maybe TRBD2 (7 bases). Deletions cut 2 bases from V and 0 bases from J, with 12 bases between. CDR1 and CDR2 from the germline V gene are SGHDT and YYEEEE. The CDR3 has 15 amino acids. This CDR3 is CASSLRGAGSYEQYV. As DNA, the CDR3 is TGTGCCAGCAGCTTACGGGGGGCAGGCTCCTACGAGCAGTACGTC.

The V and J genes are TRBV6-1 and TRBJ1-2; 9 bases map to TRBD1. The CDR3 loop spans 15 amino acids. The trim removed 0 bases at V and 4 bases at J, leaving 3 bases unmatched. Germline CDR1 is MNHNS and CDR2 is SASEGT. The chain's CDR3 is CASSEATQGAYGYTF. CDR3 coding DNA: TGTGCCAGCAGTGAAGCAACACAGGGGGCCTATGGCTACACCTTC.

This rearrangement joins TRBV12-3 or TRBV12-4 to TRBJ1-6, with D maybe TRBD1 (6 bases). With 6 bases removed from V and 11 bases from J, the gap between germline ends came to 14 bases. This CDR3 comprises 13 residues. CDR3 residues: CASSKQGTPPLHF. In DNA, the CDR3 is TGTGCCAGCAGCAAACAGGGTACACCACCCCTCCACTTT.

The chain links TRBV5-6 to TRBJ2-7; the D gene could be TRBD1 or TRBD2 (6 bases each). Germline-derived CDR1 and CDR2 are SGHDT and YYEEEE. The CDR3 loop spans 14 amino acids. V lost 6 bases, J lost 1 base, and 14 bases lay in between. CDR3 region: CASTLRGVSYEQYV. CDR3 nucleotide sequence: TGTGCCAGCACCCTTAGGGGGGTGTCCTACGAGCAGTACGTC.

The chain employs TRBV9 and TRBJ1-4, with D perhaps matching TRBD1 (5 bases). The CDR3 is made up of 16 amino acids. V lost 2 bases and J 8 bases, leaving 19 bases between the germline ends. Germline-derived CDR1 and CDR2 are SGDLS and YYNGEE. As DNA, the CDR3 is TGTGCCAGCAGCGTCCTAGACGGGACCAGCGGGGAAAAACTGTTTTTT. Its protein is CASSVLDGTSGEKLFF. Filled out from reference TRBV9 and TRBJ1-4, the complete variable domain reads DSGVTQTPKHLITATGQRVTLRCSPRSGDLSVYWYQQSLDQGLQFLIQYYNGEERAKGNILERFSAQQFPDLHSELNLSSLELGDSALYFCASSVLDGTSGEKLFFGSGTQLSVL.

The chain is built from TRBV10-3 and TRBJ1-2; 11 bases align to TRBD1. CDR1 ENHRY and CDR2 SYGVKD come from the germline V gene. Trimming at V came to 2 bases and at J to 8 bases, leaving 7 bases not matched to a gene. The CDR3 has 15 amino acids. DNA for the CDR3: TGTGCCATCAGTGAGCGGGACAGGGGGAAGCGGGGCTACACCTTC. Its protein product is CAISERDRGKRGYTF.

The chain employs TRBV4-1 and TRBJ1-3, with D perhaps matching TRBD1 (5 bases). With 4 bases removed from V and 0 bases from J, the gap between germline ends came to 13 bases. Per germline, CDR1 MGHRA and CDR2 YSYEKL. This CDR3 region has 16 residues. CDR3 sequence reads: CASSLGTDRSGNTIYF. The CDR3 DNA reads as TGCGCCAGCAGCCTAGGGACGGACCGCTCTGGAAACACCATATATTTT.